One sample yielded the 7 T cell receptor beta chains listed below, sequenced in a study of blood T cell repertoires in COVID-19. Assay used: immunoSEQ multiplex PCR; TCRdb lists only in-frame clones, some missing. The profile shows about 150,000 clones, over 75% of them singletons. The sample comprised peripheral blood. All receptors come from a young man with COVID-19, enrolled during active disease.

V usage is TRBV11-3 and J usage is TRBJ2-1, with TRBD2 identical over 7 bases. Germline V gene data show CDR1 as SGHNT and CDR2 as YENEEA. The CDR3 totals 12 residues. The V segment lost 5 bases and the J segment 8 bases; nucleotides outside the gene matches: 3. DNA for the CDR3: TGTGCCAGCAGCCCGGGAGGATATGAGCAGTTCTTC. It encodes CASSPGGYEQFF.

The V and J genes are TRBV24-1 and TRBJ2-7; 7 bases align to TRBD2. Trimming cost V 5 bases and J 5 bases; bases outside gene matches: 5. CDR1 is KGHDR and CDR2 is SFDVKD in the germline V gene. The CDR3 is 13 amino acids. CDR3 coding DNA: TGTGCCACCAGTGGATGGCGGGAGAACGAGCAGTACTTC. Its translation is CATSGWRENEQYF.

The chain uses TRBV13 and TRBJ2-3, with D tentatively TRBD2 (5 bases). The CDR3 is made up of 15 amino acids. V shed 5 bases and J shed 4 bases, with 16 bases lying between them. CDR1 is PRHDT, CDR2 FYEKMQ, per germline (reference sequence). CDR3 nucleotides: TGTGCCAGCAGCCCCCAGTTGGGGAGCGCAGATACGCAGTATTTT. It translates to CASSPQLGSADTQYF.

The CDR3 nucleotides are TGTGCCAGCAGCGTAGCCGGTGTCAGGGGCTACTCCTACAATGAGCAGTTCTTC. It translates to CASSVAGVRGYSYNEQFF. The V and J genes are TRBV9 and TRBJ2-1, with D possibly TRBD1 on 6 matching bases. V was clipped by 0 bases and J by 0 bases, with 16 bases between them. The CDR3 length is 18 residues. Per germline, CDR1 SGDLS and CDR2 YYNGEE.

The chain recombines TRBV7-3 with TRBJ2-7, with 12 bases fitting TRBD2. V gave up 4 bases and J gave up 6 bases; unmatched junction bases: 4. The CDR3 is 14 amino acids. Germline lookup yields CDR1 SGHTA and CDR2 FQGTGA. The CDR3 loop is CASSSGLAGAEQYF. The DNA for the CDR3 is TGTGCCAGCAGCTCGGGACTAGCGGGTGCCGAGCAGTACTTC.

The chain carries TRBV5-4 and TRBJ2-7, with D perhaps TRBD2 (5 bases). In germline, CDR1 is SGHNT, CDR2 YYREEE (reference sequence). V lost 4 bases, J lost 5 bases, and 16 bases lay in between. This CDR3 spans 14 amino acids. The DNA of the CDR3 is TGTGCCAGCAGCCCACCCAACGGGGTCCACGAGCAGTACTTC. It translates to CASSPPNGVHEQYF.

CDR3 sequence reads: CASRGRRETQYF. As DNA, the CDR3 is TGTGCCAGTAGGGGGAGACGGGAGACCCAGTACTTC. V and J are TRBV19 and TRBJ2-5; TRBD2 is a possible D gene (5 bases). CDR3 length: 12 residues. The V gene lost 6 bases and the J gene lost 5 bases, with 10 bases spanning the gap. CDR1 LNHDA and CDR2 SQIVND come from the germline V gene (reference sequence).